These T cell receptor beta chains were read from a single sample in a study of Ad26.COV2.S vaccination and SARS-CoV-2 variants. Some clones are missing from TCRdb's copy, which holds only in-frame ones; the method was immunoSEQ multiplex PCR. The sample yields 350,000 to 400,000 clones, 75% to 90% seen once. The sequencing here drew on peripheral blood, taken in a trial of Ad26.COV2.S vaccine versus placebo. The receptors were gathered from a person aged 18-60 years who received the Ad26.COV2.S COVID-19 vaccine or a placebo. Both conserved end residues are part of each CDR3. Size is omitted from some rows. Given values are once, few, many or a class for expanded clones.

clone_size	v_call	cdr3_length	j_call	cdr3_aa
NA	TRBV3-1/TRBV3-2	16	TRBJ2-2	CASSQHNGGLTGELFF
NA	TRBV7-9	15	TRBJ2-6	CASSLGRVGANVLTF
NA	TRBV5-4	15	TRBJ2-5	CASAPANRVQETQYF
NA	TRBV3-1/TRBV3-2	15	TRBJ1-4	CASSPTGKNNEKLFF
once	TRBV5-1	15	TRBJ1-3	CASSLAGGFGNTIYF
NA	TRBV18	14	TRBJ2-2	CASSPRHDAGELFF
NA	TRBV5-1	16	TRBJ1-4	CASSLEGGNRNEKLFF
NA	TRBV29-1	15	TRBJ1-2	CSVLNQGTINYGYTF
NA	TRBV6-1	14	TRBJ1-1	CASSEANTNTEAFF
NA	TRBV15	16	TRBJ1-2	CATSNTSTGNNYGYTF
few	TRBV7-6	15	TRBJ1-6	CASSLVPGGDSPLHF
NA	TRBV5-1	14	TRBJ2-2	CASSPTGATGELFF
few	TRBV24-1	12	TRBJ1-2	CATSRGPYGYTF
NA	TRBV7-9	15	TRBJ1-1	CASSLITEMNTEAFF
NA	TRBV18	14	TRBJ1-4	CASSVGPKNEKLFF
NA	TRBV2	15	TRBJ2-7	CASSASGGYIYEQYF
NA	TRBV12-3/TRBV12-4	12	TRBJ2-7	CASRPSGNEQYF
NA	TRBV6-1	13	TRBJ1-6	CASSEGRNSPLHF
once	TRBV15	16	TRBJ2-3	CATSSPGVAGQDTQYF
few	TRBV27	17	TRBJ2-2	CASRGTSGGANTGELFF
once	TRBV5-4	16	TRBJ1-2	CASSLSRQGDNYGYTF
NA	TRBV6-5	14	TRBJ2-7	CASRVGGSFDEQYF
NA	TRBV6-1	14	TRBJ1-1	CASSDGMVGTEAFF
NA	TRBV7-8	13	TRBJ2-5	CASSWTGEGTQYF
NA	TRBV9	15	TRBJ1-3	CASSSGQSPGNTIYF
NA	TRBV7-6	13	TRBJ1-2	CASSLSLGNGYTF
NA	TRBV6-1	16	TRBJ1-3	CASSEGGTGAGNTIYF
NA	TRBV12-1	17	TRBJ2-1	CASSILKTSGGAHEQFF
NA	TRBV10-3	11	TRBJ1-4	CAISESEKLFF
NA	TRBV29-1	19	TRBJ1-2	CSVDEDIFRGQPAWYGYTF
NA	TRBV14	14	TRBJ1-1	CASSYRGLGTEAFF
NA	TRBV5-4	15	TRBJ1-2	CASSLVGTAGYGYTF
NA	TRBV6-2/TRBV6-3	14	TRBJ2-2	CASSYLQITGELFF
NA	TRBV7-6	13	TRBJ1-1	CASSDQTDTEAFF
NA	TRBV19	15	TRBJ2-4	CASSTRTEAKNIQYF
once	TRBV19	14	TRBJ1-1	CASSPQGGNTEAFF
few	TRBV7-9	15	TRBJ2-7	CASSFLRDGGYEQYF
NA	TRBV4-1	15	TRBJ1-4	CASSQRTGPNEKLFF
NA	TRBV28	16	TRBJ2-3	CASSSFRRGLTDTQYF
NA	TRBV5-4	12	TRBJ2-5	CASSLASRDFDF
few	TRBV5-6	14	TRBJ2-7	CASSLPGTDYEQYF
NA	TRBV11-2	14	TRBJ1-2	CASSLDRGVYGYTF
NA	TRBV7-9	19	TRBJ2-3	CASSSSYRRDKLSTDTQYF
few	TRBV3-1/TRBV3-2	16	TRBJ1-6	CASSETVVSYNSPLHF